Listed below are T cell receptor beta chains from one sample, sequenced in a study of beta chain features in type 1 diabetes. The repertoire was sequenced with immunoSEQ multiplex PCR; TCRdb's copy has only in-frame clones and lacks some. The data show 150,000 or so clones, with around 10% seen just once and around 2.1% held by the top ten. The sequenced sample was central memory CD4+ T cells from blood. The receptors come from a young man in good health. CDR3s include the opening cysteine and the closing phenylalanine or tryptophan.

cdr3_aa	j_call	v_call
CASSHITGPGGMQYF	TRBJ2-7	TRBV5-4
CASSSLQYEQYF	TRBJ2-7	TRBV28
CASSPSGSETQYF	TRBJ2-5	TRBV5-5
CASSNFQGGQETQYF	TRBJ2-5	TRBV11-2
CASSQQGWGDTQYF	TRBJ2-3	TRBV4-1
CASSVIGGGNTEAFF	TRBJ1-1	TRBV9
CASSQEQSFYTF	TRBJ1-2	TRBV14
CASSTQAQGGREQYF	TRBJ2-7	TRBV28
CASSAYSAASYEQYF	TRBJ2-7	TRBV9
CAWSRPRPPLHF	TRBJ1-6	TRBV30
CASSPNQGDQPQHF	TRBJ1-5	TRBV5-1
CASSAMTGQALHNEQFF	TRBJ2-1	TRBV11-2
CASSRRDTGLPWNNSPLHF	TRBJ1-6	TRBV27
CASSQEVTGETQYF	TRBJ2-5	TRBV4-3
CASSSRQPYEQYF	TRBJ2-7	TRBV27
CASSFSLGQRVQETQYF	TRBJ2-5	TRBV28
CASSQDGTPRRHGYTF	TRBJ1-2	TRBV4-3
CASSPRQFEKLFF	TRBJ1-4	TRBV18
CASIGTDKYYGYTF	TRBJ1-2	TRBV6-6
CASSLVMVKTDTQYF	TRBJ2-3	TRBV5-1
CASSPTGDQPQHF	TRBJ1-5	TRBV7-9
CASSLGSEPEAFF	TRBJ1-1	TRBV28
CASSVDTGGLETQYF	TRBJ2-5	TRBV9
CASSQEVGMAGYTF	TRBJ1-2	TRBV4-3
CASSLEDTQYF	TRBJ2-3	TRBV5-5
CASSLDRVETQYF	TRBJ2-5	TRBV11-2
CASSPPGLTGYTF	TRBJ1-2	TRBV9
CASSLETGRTEAFF	TRBJ1-1	TRBV5-1
CASSFKGLAGGMNTGELFF	TRBJ2-2	TRBV5-1
CASSLGSKETQYF	TRBJ2-5	TRBV7-9
CATIPHPVRGGYNEQFF	TRBJ2-1	TRBV15
CAWSLFDRRNTEAFF	TRBJ1-1	TRBV30
CASRVGSVLQGDIQYF	TRBJ2-4	TRBV28
CASSPDKHEQYF	TRBJ2-7	TRBV5-1
CSVGGNRPYEQYF	TRBJ2-7	TRBV29-1
CASSPTRTDTQYF	TRBJ2-3	TRBV6-1
CASSSRQGGYGYTF	TRBJ1-2	TRBV2
CASSETGKQNTEAFF	TRBJ1-1	TRBV25-1